The T cell receptor beta chain described here comes from a study of blood T cell repertoires in COVID-19. The wider study: In each case, the material was cDNA or gDNA derived from T cells, B-cell-depleted T cells, or PBMCs.

As handled by the study authors: The authors estimated nucleated cell counts from reference gene primer amplification. The data were produced by immunoSEQ multiplex PCR, yet TCRdb's version contains in-frame clones alone and is incomplete. The V and J calls and the clone size are those of that table, but D and trimming were determined from the DNA. Of roughly 150,000 clones listed, roughly nine tenths are singletons. In this sample, this clone turned up once. The CDR3 contains 14 residues. Germline V gene sequence: CDR1 MDHEN, CDR2 SYDVKM. Trimming pared 2 bases from V and 7 bases from J, leaving 11 bases between.

What was sequenced was peripheral blood. The chain is built from TRBV28 and TRBJ2-2; tentatively, D is TRBD2 (5 bases). The sequence was obtained from a woman in her 40s with acute or convalescent COVID-19. The CDR3: CASSLPLRGGELFF. The CDR3, as DNA: TGTGCCAGCAGTTTACCCCTCCGGGGCGGGGAGCTGTTTTTT.